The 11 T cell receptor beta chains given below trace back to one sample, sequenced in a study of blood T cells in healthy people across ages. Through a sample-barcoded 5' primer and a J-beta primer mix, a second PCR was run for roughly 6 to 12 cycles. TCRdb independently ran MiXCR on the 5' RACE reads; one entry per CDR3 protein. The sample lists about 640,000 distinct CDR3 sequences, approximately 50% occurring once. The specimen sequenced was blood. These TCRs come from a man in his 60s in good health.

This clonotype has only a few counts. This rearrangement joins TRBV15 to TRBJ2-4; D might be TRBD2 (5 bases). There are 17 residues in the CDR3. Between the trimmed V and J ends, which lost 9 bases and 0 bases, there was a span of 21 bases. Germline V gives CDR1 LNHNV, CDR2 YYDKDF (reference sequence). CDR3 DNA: TGTGCCACAAGCGGCAGGAGAGGAGAGCTAGCCAAAAACATTCAGTACTTC. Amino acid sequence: CATSGRRGELAKNIQYF.

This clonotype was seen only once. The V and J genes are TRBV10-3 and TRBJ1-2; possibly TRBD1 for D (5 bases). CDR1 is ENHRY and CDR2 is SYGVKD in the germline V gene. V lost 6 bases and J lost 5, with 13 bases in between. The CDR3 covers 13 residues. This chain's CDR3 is CAIRPTDTYGYTF. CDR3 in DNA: TGTGCCATCAGACCGACAGACACTTATGGCTACACCTTC.

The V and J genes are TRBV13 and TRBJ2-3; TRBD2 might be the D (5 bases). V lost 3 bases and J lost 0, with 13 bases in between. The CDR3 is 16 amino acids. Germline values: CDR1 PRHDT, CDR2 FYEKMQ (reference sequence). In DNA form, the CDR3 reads TGTGCCAGCAGCTTCGGAAAAGGAGGTAGCACAGATACGCAGTATTTT. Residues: CASSFGKGGSTDTQYF.

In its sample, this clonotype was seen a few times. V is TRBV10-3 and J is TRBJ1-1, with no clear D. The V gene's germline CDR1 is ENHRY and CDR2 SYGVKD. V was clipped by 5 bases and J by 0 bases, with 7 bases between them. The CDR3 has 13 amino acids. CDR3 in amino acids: CAISTQLNTEAFF. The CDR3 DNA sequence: TGTGCCATCAGTACCCAGCTGAACACTGAAGCTTTCTTT.

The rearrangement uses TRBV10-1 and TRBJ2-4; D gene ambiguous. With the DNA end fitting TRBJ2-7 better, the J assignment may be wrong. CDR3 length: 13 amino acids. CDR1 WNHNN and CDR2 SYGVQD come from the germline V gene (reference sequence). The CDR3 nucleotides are TGCGCCAGCAGTTCATCCCAAACCTACGAGCAGTACTTC. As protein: CASSSSQTYEQYF.

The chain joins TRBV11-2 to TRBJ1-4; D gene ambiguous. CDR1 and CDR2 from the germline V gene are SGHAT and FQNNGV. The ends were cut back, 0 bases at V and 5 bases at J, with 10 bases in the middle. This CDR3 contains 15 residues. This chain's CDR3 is CASSLDGQTNEKLFF. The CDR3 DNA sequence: TGTGCCAGCAGCTTAGATGGGCAAACCAATGAAAAACTGTTTTTT.

The CDR3 loop reads CASRQTGRNYGYTF. CDR3 coding DNA: TGTGCCAGCAGACAGACAGGAAGAAACTATGGCTACACCTTC. The chain links TRBV12-3 or TRBV12-4 to TRBJ1-2; maybe TRBD1 (6 bases). There are 14 residues in the CDR3. Trimming took 6 bases from V and 2 from J, leaving 13 bases between them.

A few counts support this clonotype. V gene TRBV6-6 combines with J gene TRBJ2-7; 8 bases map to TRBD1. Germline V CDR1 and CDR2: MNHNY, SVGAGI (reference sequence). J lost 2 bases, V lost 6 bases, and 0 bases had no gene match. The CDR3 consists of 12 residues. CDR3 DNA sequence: TGTGCCAGCAGGGGACAGGCCTACGAGCAGTACTTC. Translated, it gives CASRGQAYEQYF.

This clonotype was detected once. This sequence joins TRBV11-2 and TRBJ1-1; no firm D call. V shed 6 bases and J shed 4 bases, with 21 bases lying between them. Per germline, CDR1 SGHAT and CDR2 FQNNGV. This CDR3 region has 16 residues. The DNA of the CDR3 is TGTGCCAGCAGTCACAACGGCGCCAGGAGGTCCACTGAAGCTTTCTTT. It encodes CASSHNGARRSTEAFF.

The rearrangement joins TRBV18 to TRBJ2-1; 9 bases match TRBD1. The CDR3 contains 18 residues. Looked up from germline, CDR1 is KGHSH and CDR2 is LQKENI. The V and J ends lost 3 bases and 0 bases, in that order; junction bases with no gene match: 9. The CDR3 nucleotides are TGTGCCAGCTCACCTAGGGCGACAGGGGGAAGCTCCTACAATGAGCAGTTCTTC. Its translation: CASSPRATGGSSYNEQFF. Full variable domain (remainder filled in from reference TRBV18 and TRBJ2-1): NAGVMQNPRHLVRRRGQEARLRCSPMKGHSHVYWYRQLPEEGLKFMVYLQKENIIDESGMPKERFSAEFPKEGPSILRIQQVVRGDSAAYFCASSPRATGGSSYNEQFFGPGTRLTVL.

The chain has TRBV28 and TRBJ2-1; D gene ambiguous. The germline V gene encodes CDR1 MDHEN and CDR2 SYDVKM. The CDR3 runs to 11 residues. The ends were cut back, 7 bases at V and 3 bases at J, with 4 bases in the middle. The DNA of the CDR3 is TGTGCCAGCAAGTACTACAATGAGCAGTTCTTC. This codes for CASKYYNEQFF.